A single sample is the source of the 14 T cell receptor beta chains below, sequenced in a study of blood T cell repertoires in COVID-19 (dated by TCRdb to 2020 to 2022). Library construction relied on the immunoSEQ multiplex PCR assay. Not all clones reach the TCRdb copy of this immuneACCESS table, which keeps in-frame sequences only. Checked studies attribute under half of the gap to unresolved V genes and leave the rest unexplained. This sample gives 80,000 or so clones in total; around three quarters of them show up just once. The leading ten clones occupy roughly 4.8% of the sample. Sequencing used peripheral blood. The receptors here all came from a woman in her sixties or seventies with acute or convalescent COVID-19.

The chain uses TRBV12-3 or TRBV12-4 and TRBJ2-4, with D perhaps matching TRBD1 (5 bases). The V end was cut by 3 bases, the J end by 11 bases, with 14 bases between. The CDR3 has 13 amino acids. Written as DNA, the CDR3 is TGTGCCAGCAGTTTGAACCAGGGCGTTTTTCAGTACTTC. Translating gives CASSLNQGVFQYF.

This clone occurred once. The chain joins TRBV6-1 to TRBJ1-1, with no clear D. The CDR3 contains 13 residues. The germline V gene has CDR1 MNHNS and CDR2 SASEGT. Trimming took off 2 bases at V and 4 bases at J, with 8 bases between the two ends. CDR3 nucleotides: TGTGCCAGCAGTGAAAATTTCGGCACTGAAGCTTTCTTT. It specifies CASSENFGTEAFF.

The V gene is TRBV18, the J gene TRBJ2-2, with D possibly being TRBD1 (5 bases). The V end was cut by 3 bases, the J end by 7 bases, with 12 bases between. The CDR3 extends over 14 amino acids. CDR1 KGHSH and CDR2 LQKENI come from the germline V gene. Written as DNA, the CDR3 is TGTGCCAGCTCACCTTTAAGGGGCGGCGGGGAGCTGTTTTTT. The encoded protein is CASSPLRGGGELFF.

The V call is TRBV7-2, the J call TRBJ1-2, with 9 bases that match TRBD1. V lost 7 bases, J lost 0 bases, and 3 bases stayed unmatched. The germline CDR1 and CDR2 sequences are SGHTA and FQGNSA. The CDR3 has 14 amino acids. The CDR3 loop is CASKQGASNYGYTF. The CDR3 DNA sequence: TGTGCCAGCAAACAGGGGGCGTCTAACTATGGCTACACCTTC.

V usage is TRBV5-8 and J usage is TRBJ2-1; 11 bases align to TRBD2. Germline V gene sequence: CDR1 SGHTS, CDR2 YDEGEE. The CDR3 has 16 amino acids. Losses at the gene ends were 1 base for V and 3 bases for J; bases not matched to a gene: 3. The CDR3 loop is CASSLMTSGIYNEQFF. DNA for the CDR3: TGTGCCAGCAGCTTGATGACTAGCGGGATCTACAATGAGCAGTTCTTC.

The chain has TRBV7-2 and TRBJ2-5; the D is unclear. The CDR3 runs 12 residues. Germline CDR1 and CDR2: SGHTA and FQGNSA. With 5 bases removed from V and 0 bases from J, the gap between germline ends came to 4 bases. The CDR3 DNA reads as TGTGCCAGCAGCCCTTACCAAGAGACCCAGTACTTC. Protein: CASSPYQETQYF.

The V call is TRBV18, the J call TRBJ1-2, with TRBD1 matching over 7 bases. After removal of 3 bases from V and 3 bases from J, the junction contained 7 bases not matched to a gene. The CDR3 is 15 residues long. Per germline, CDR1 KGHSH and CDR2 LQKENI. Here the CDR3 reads CASSPDRDGDYGYTF. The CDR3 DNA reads TGTGCCAGCTCACCCGACAGGGACGGGGACTATGGCTACACCTTC.

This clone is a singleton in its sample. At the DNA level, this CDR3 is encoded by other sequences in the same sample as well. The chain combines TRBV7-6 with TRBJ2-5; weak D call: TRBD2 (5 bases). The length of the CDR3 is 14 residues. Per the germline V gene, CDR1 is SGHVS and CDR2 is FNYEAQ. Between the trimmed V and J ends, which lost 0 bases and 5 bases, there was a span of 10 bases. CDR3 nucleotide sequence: TGTGCCAGCAGCTTAGCTGGAGGCCGGGAGACCCAGTACTTC. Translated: CASSLAGGRETQYF.

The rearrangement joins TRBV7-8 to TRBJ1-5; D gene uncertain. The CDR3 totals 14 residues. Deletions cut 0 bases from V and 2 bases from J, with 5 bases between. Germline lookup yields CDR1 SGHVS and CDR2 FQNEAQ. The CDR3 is CASSLAQGNQPQHF. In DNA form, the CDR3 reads TGTGCCAGCAGCTTAGCGCAGGGCAATCAGCCCCAGCATTTT.

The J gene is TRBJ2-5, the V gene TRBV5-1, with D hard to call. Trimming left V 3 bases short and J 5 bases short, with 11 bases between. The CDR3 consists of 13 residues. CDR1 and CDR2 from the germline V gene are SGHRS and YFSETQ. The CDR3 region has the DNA TGCGCCAGCAGCTGGCTCGAAGCGGAGACCCAGTACTTC. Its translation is CASSWLEAETQYF.

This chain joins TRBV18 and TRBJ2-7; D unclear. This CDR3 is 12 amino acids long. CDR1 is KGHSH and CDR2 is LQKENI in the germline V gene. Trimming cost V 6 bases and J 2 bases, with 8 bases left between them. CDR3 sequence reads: CASSAGAYEQYF. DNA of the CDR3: TGTGCCAGCTCGGCAGGCGCCTACGAGCAGTACTTC. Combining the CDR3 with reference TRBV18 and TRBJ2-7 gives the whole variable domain NAGVMQNPRHLVRRRGQEARLRCSPMKGHSHVYWYRQLPEEGLKFMVYLQKENIIDESGMPKERFSAEFPKEGPSILRIQQVVRGDSAAYFCASSAGAYEQYFGPGTRLTVT.

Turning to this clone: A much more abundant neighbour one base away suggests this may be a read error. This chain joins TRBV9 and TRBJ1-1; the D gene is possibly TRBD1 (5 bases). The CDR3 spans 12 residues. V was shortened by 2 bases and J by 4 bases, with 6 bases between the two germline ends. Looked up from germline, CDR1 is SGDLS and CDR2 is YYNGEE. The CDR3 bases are TGTGCCAGCAGCGTGGGGGGCACTGAAGCTTTCTTT. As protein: CASSVGGTEAFF.

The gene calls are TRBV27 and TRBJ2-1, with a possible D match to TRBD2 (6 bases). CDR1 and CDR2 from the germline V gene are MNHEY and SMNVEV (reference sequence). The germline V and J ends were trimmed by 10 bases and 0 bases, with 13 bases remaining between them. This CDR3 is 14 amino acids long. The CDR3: CATGRGSSYNEQFF. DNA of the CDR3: TGTGCCACCGGTCGGGGGTCCTCCTACAATGAGCAGTTCTTC.

The CDR3 coding sequence is TGTGCCAGCAGTTTTCGGGGGTACACCGGGGAGCTGTTTTTT. Its translation: CASSFRGYTGELFF. The chain joins TRBV27 to TRBJ2-2, with D possibly matching TRBD2 (6 bases). Trimming pared 3 bases from V and 3 bases from J, leaving 8 bases between. Germline V lookup: CDR1 MNHEY, CDR2 SMNVEV (reference sequence). The CDR3 consists of 14 residues.